This TCR beta chain is from a study of CD8 T cells in Susac syndrome. An amount of RNA that ranged from roughly 0.45 to 1 ug was reverse transcribed with random hexamers. TCRdb reprocessed the immunoSEQ multiplex PCR reads via MiXCR and lists one record per CDR3 protein. The sample has roughly 200,000 distinct CDR3 sequences; 90% to 95% are singletons. Material: CD4+ T cells from PBMCs. This receptor was identified in a human donor with Susac syndrome.

For the CDR3, the DNA is TGCGCCAGCAGCCAAGAGCTCGGTGGACAGGGGAGTAACTATGGCTACACCTTC. Translation gives CASSQELGGQGSNYGYTF. The J gene is TRBJ1-2, the V gene TRBV4-3; 9 nucleotides line up with TRBD1. Trimming took 0 bases from V and 1 from J; bases not matched to a gene: 9. This CDR3 has 18 amino acids. Germline V gene sequence: CDR1 LGHNA, CDR2 YSLEER.